Listed here are 23 T cell receptor beta chains from one sample, sequenced in a study of control samples from healthy donors and cancer patients. Libraries were prepared by immunoSEQ multiplex PCR; TCRdb keeps only in-frame clonotypes and omits some of them. The table lists around 76,000 clones, about 95% of them singletons. The specimen was blood. The receptors were sampled from a woman in her 40s in good health.

This clone was seen only once. V is TRBV24-1 and J is TRBJ2-1; 11 bases line up with TRBD1. The germline gives CDR1 KGHDR, CDR2 SFDVKD. Germline trimming cut 7 bases from V and 5 bases from J; bases unmatched to any gene: 6. This CDR3 region has 15 residues. CDR3 bases: TGTGCCACCAGCCAGGACAGGGGGCGCCACAATGAGCAGTTCTTC. Amino acids: CATSQDRGRHNEQFF.

V usage is TRBV4-1 and J usage is TRBJ1-1; TRBD1 agrees at 8 bases. The junction had 6 bases not matched to a gene; V was cut back by 1 base and J by 8 bases. Germline V gene data show CDR1 as MGHRA and CDR2 as YSYEKL. This CDR3 region has 14 residues. CDR3 region: CASSQGQGKTEAFF. The CDR3 DNA sequence: TGCGCCAGCAGCCAAGGACAGGGGAAAACAGAAGCTTTCTTT.

Written as DNA, the CDR3 is TGTGCCAGCAGTACATTAGCGAGCTCCTACGAGCAGTACTTC. The encoded protein is CASSTLASSYEQYF. The chain carries TRBV6-5 and TRBJ2-7; a possible D gene is TRBD2 (5 bases). This CDR3 spans 14 amino acids. The V gene's germline CDR1 is MNHEY and CDR2 SVGAGI. The germline V and J ends were trimmed by 5 bases and 0 bases, with 11 bases remaining between them.

This chain uses TRBV5-4 with TRBJ1-6; maybe TRBD1 (6 bases). The germline V and J ends were trimmed by 4 bases and 7 bases, with 12 bases remaining between them. This CDR3 is 14 amino acids long. Germline lookup yields CDR1 SGHNT and CDR2 YYREEE (reference sequence). The CDR3 spells CASSQTGNNSPLHF. The CDR3 nucleotides read TGTGCCAGCAGCCAAACAGGGAACAATTCACCCCTCCACTTT.

The J gene is TRBJ1-1, the V gene TRBV5-4, with D possibly being TRBD1 (5 bases). The V gene lost 2 bases and the J gene lost 5 bases, with 13 bases spanning the gap. Germline V lookup: CDR1 SGHNT, CDR2 YYREEE (reference sequence). The CDR3 consists of 14 residues. The CDR3 is CASSFGGEGTEAFF. In DNA, the CDR3 is TGTGCCAGCAGCTTTGGAGGGGAGGGGACTGAAGCTTTCTTT.

This rearrangement joins TRBV5-8 to TRBJ2-7, with D possibly called TRBD1 or TRBD2 (5 bases each). This CDR3 is 14 amino acids long. Germline loops: CDR1 SGHTS, CDR2 YDEGEE. Trimming removed 3 bases from V and 0 bases from J, with 10 bases in between. The CDR3 sequence: CASSWGYTSYEQYF. The DNA of the CDR3 is TGTGCCAGCAGCTGGGGGTACACCTCCTACGAGCAGTACTTC.

This chain connects TRBV10-2 to TRBJ1-6; D not certain. Looked up from germline, CDR1 is WSHSY and CDR2 is SAAADI. V was shortened by 2 bases and J by 7 bases, with 6 bases between the two germline ends. This CDR3 is 13 amino acids long. The CDR3 spells CASSEGWNSPLHF. The CDR3 DNA sequence: TGCGCCAGCAGTGAGGGGTGGAATTCACCCCTCCACTTT.

The chain's CDR3 is CASSQDTGGAPLHF. The CDR3, as DNA: TGCGCCAGCAGCCAAGATACAGGGGGCGCTCCCCTCCACTTT. The gene calls are TRBV4-3 and TRBJ1-6; 9 bases line up with TRBD1. The V and J ends lost 0 bases and 13 bases, in that order; junction bases with no gene match: 4. The V gene's germline CDR1 is LGHNA and CDR2 YSLEER. The CDR3 has 14 residues.

The chain links TRBV7-9 to TRBJ2-7; D is unresolved. Deletions cut 4 bases from V and 5 bases from J, with 9 bases between. The CDR3 spans 12 residues. The germline CDR1 and CDR2 sequences are SEHNR and FQNEAQ (reference sequence). CDR3 sequence: CASSSPADEQYF. In DNA, the CDR3 is TGTGCCAGCAGCTCCCCCGCGGACGAGCAGTACTTC.

This chain links TRBV30 with TRBJ1-6; D possibly corresponds to TRBD1 (5 bases). The CDR3 runs 15 residues. V gave up 0 bases and J gave up 7 bases, with 13 bases separating them. From germline, CDR1 is GTSNPN and CDR2 SVGIG (reference sequence). In nucleotides, the CDR3 is TGTGCCTGGAGTGTACTCGGGGGAAGCAATTCACCCCTCCACTTT. Amino acids: CAWSVLGGSNSPLHF.

The chain uses TRBV6-5 and TRBJ1-5; D gene ambiguous. Trimming pared 10 bases from V and 3 bases from J, leaving 7 bases between. CDR3 size: 11 residues. Germline V gene sequence: CDR1 MNHEY, CDR2 SVGAGI. CDR3 in amino acids: CATQHNQPQHF. DNA for the CDR3: TGTGCCACCCAGCACAATCAGCCCCAGCATTTT.

This clone appeared a single time. The chain couples TRBV7-9 to TRBJ2-1; 7 bases align to TRBD2. The CDR3 spans 14 residues. J lost 3 bases, V lost 8 bases, and 7 bases had no gene match. Germline V gives CDR1 SEHNR, CDR2 FQNEAQ (reference sequence). The CDR3 here is CASVWDYRYNEQFF. CDR3 in DNA: TGTGCCAGCGTTTGGGACTACCGCTACAATGAGCAGTTCTTC. The full variable domain, completed using reference TRBV7-9 and TRBJ2-1, is DTGVSQNPRHKITKRGQNVTFRCDPISEHNRLYWYRQTLGQGPEFLTYFQNEAQLEKSRLLSDRFSAERPKGSFSTLEIQRTEQGDSAMYLCASVWDYRYNEQFFGPGTRLTVL.

The CDR3 loop reads CASSSDRVKGLYGYTF. The CDR3 DNA is TGTGCCAGCAGCTCGGACAGGGTAAAAGGACTCTATGGCTACACCTTC. The rearrangement uses TRBV5-4 and TRBJ1-2; 8 nucleotides align to TRBD1. The CDR3 runs to 16 residues. Germline loops: CDR1 SGHNT, CDR2 YYREEE (reference sequence). J was trimmed by 4 bases and V by 3 bases; bases with no gene match: 11.

The chain is built from TRBV5-5 and TRBJ1-6; TRBD1 aligns across 7 bases. The germline gives CDR1 SGHKS, CDR2 YYEKEE (reference sequence). CDR3 length: 14 residues. V shed 7 bases and J 8 bases; nucleotides not matched to a gene: 9. This CDR3 is CASVQGVVDSPLHF. The CDR3 DNA reads TGTGCCAGCGTTCAGGGGGTAGTCGATTCACCCCTCCACTTT.

The gene calls are TRBV18 and TRBJ2-7; D might be TRBD2 (5 bases). CDR3 length: 15 residues. Germline V CDR1 and CDR2: KGHSH, LQKENI. The V end was cut by 3 bases, the J end by 1 base, with 13 bases between. CDR3 DNA: TGTGCCAGCTCACCCCCGAATAGCGATTCCTACGAGCAGTACTTC. It is translated as CASSPPNSDSYEQYF. Full variable domain (missing parts from reference TRBV18 and TRBJ2-7): NAGVMQNPRHLVRRRGQEARLRCSPMKGHSHVYWYRQLPEEGLKFMVYLQKENIIDESGMPKERFSAEFPKEGPSILRIQQVVRGDSAAYFCASSPPNSDSYEQYFGPGTRLTVT.

The gene calls are TRBV11-2 and TRBJ2-5; D is unclear. This CDR3 is built from 14 residues. Germline V lookup: CDR1 SGHAT, CDR2 FQNNGV. The germline V and J ends were trimmed by 2 bases and 3 bases, with 10 bases remaining between them. CDR3 sequence (DNA): TGTGCCAGCAGCTTACTGCTGGGGAAAGAGACCCAGTACTTC. Translated, it gives CASSLLLGKETQYF.

V usage is TRBV24-1 and J usage is TRBJ2-3, with TRBD1 matching 10 bases. The CDR3 contains 15 residues. Trimming cost V 5 bases and J 6 bases; bases outside gene matches: 7. Germline-derived CDR1 and CDR2 are KGHDR and SFDVKD. The DNA for the CDR3 is TGTGCCACCAGTGCCTCGACAGGGGGCGGGGATACGCAGTATTTT. This encodes CATSASTGGGDTQYF.

V is TRBV19 and J is TRBJ2-7; D is undetermined. Germline CDR1 is LNHDA and CDR2 is SQIVND (reference sequence). CDR3 length: 13 residues. The V end lost 2 bases, the J end lost 5 bases, and 10 bases lay between the germline ends. The CDR3 bases are TGTGCCAGTAGTATATCGCCTACAAACGAGCAGTACTTC. It yields the protein CASSISPTNEQYF.

The table lists this clone with a few counts. The V call is TRBV11-2, the J call TRBJ2-1, with 13 bases aligning to TRBD2. The V segment lost 3 bases and the J segment 4 bases; nucleotides outside the gene matches: 9. Per the germline V gene, CDR1 is SGHAT and CDR2 is FQNNGV. The CDR3 is made up of 18 amino acids. As DNA, the CDR3 is TGTGCCAGCAGCTTTGGACTAGCGGGGGACCTATGGTACAATGAGCAGTTCTTC. Its translation: CASSFGLAGDLWYNEQFF.

CDR3 DNA: TGTGCCACCAGTGGGACTAGCACATTCACCGGGGAGCTGTTTTTT. Encoded protein: CATSGTSTFTGELFF. The chain has TRBV24-1 and TRBJ2-2; 8 bases are shared with TRBD2. J was trimmed by 4 bases and V by 5 bases; bases with no gene match: 5. From germline, CDR1 is KGHDR and CDR2 SFDVKD. This CDR3 has 15 amino acids.

V is TRBV20-1 and J is TRBJ1-2; unclear D gene. Trimming removed 0 bases at V and 14 bases at J, with 13 bases between. Germline CDR1 and CDR2: DFQATT and SNEGSKA (reference sequence). The CDR3 consists of 11 residues. The CDR3 reads CSARDSPESTF. CDR3 bases: TGCAGTGCTAGAGATTCACCCGAATCAACCTTC.

The chain combines TRBV2 with TRBJ1-2; 7 positions match TRBD1. V trimming: 6 bases; J trimming: 3 bases; junction bases outside the gene matches: 7. The CDR3 consists of 14 residues. Looked up from germline, CDR1 is SNHLY and CDR2 is FYNNEI. As DNA, the CDR3 is TGTGCCAGCAGACTCTCCGGGACAGACTATGGCTACACCTTC. Its translation: CASRLSGTDYGYTF.

This sequence joins TRBV6-2 or TRBV6-3 and TRBJ1-5; D may be TRBD1 (6 bases). The CDR3 consists of 14 residues. Trimming removed 1 base at V and 7 bases at J, with 11 bases between. From germline, CDR1 is MNHEY and CDR2 SVGEGT. The CDR3 protein is CASSYFTGLQPQHF. The CDR3 nucleotides are TGTGCCAGCAGTTACTTCACAGGGTTACAGCCCCAGCATTTT.